In this sample, the clone carrying this TCR beta chain turned up a few times. How the authors handled the data: Reference gene primer amplification yielded estimated nucleated cell counts. The protocol was immunoSEQ multiplex PCR, while the TCRdb copy is restricted to in-frame clones and leaves out a portion. V, J and clone size were drawn from that table, and D and trimming were deduced from the DNA. The data contain around 190,000 clones, more than 80% of them singletons. The record originates from a study of blood T cell repertoires in COVID-19. Study-level information: Italy, Spain and the United States were the sources of the convalescent and acute COVID-19 samples. Sample material is recorded as cDNA or gDNA derived from T cells, B-cell-depleted T cells, or PBMCs.

With 0 bases clipped from V and 0 bases from J, the junction kept 2 bases outside the gene matches. The CDR3 length is 15 residues. Germline values: CDR1 SGDLS, CDR2 YYNGEE. Sequencing used peripheral blood. The chain joins TRBV9 to TRBJ1-2; 7 positions agree with TRBD1. This receptor was obtained from a human donor in a cohort sampled during active COVID-19. Written as DNA, the CDR3 is TGTGCCAGCAGCGTAGGGGACAGCACTAACTATGGCTACACCTTC. Translated: CASSVGDSTNYGYTF.